Sequencing of this T cell receptor (beta chain) was carried out in a study of T cells in Graves' hyperthyroidism and ophthalmopathy. CDR3 length: 13 residues. The J segment lost 11 bases and the V segment lost 3 bases, leaving 6 bases of the junction unmatched. Study results and caveats: Classification by a 13 V-J model distinguished ophthalmopathy from stable hyperthyroidism. Most thyroid clonotypes that were expanded above 0.001 also turned up in blood.

Researchers took RNA transcripts and amplified the TCR beta CDR3 regions from them. TCR CDR3 underwent first-round RT-PCR with the HTBI primer set. Using its own MiXCR run on the multiplex PCR reads, TCRdb lists one record per CDR3 protein. The sample contains 650,000 to 750,000 distinct CDR3 sequences, 12% to 15% of which appear only once. Researchers defined stable Graves' hyperthyroidism as no ophthalmopathy progression within 18 months. The study enrolled patients aged 18 to 65 with newly diagnosed hyperthyroidism of under 2 months' duration. Only a few counts were recorded for this clonotype. As yet, its antigen is unknown.

The source material was blood. The J gene is TRBJ1-1, the V gene TRBV12-3 or TRBV12-4, with 10 bases matching TRBD1. The TCR originated in a woman aged 18-29 years with Graves' hyperthyroidism. CDR3 nucleotide sequence: TGTGCCAGCAGTTTTCGGACAGGGGGTCGTGCTTTCTTT. This gives the protein CASSFRTGGRAFF.